This T cell receptor (beta chain) appears in the sequencing data of a study of shared clonotypes between healthy human individuals. This table comes from immunoSEQ multiplex PCR, and its TCRdb copy is limited to in-frame clones, with some not included. The table includes millions of clones, about 93% detected once. This CDR3 has 15 amino acids. Germline loops: CDR1 MDHEN, CDR2 SYDVKM. The V end was cut by 6 bases, the J end by 2 bases, with 16 bases between. CD45RO-negative CD8 cells positively selected for CCR7 made up the naive population, which excluded terminally differentiated effector memory CD45RA+ cells.

The V call is TRBV28, the J call TRBJ2-5, with a tentative D call TRBD2 (6 bases). This TCR derives from a man between 18 and 29 years old in good health. Some clones in this sample may be carry-over from other donors' samples. The sequenced sample consisted of naive CD8+ T cells from PBMCs. The chain's CDR3 is CASSPTPGAQETQYF. The CDR3 DNA follows: TGTGCCAGCAGCCCCACCCCGGGAGCTCAAGAGACCCAGTACTTC.